This entry describes one T cell receptor beta chain. As originally analysed: Quantification of nucleated cells was approximated via reference gene primer amplification. Data came from immunoSEQ multiplex PCR; TCRdb stores just in-frame clones and leaves some out. V and J calls and clone size are those listed in that table; D and trimming were worked out from the DNA. In the table there are approximately 230,000 clones, 70% to 90% of which are singletons. The data were obtained in a study of blood T cell repertoires in COVID-19. Across the study: The United States, Italy and Spain supplied acute and convalescent COVID-19 samples. PBMCs, B-cell-depleted T cells, or T cells were the source of the cDNA or gDNA that made up the material.

This CDR3 is 13 amino acids long. Germline assignment: CDR1 MDHEN and CDR2 SYDVKM. Deletions cut 5 bases from V and 5 bases from J, with 13 bases between. The sample consisted of peripheral blood. The chain joins TRBV28 to TRBJ2-7; TRBD2 is a possible D gene (5 bases). This sequence was found in a man between 18 and 35 years old with active or convalescent COVID-19. CDR3 protein: CASSPTTADEQYF. The CDR3 nucleotides are TGTGCCAGCAGTCCGACTACCGCGGACGAGCAGTACTTC.